This T cell receptor (beta chain) emerged from a study of human T cells and chemical hapten exposure. Germline values: CDR1 SGHAT, CDR2 FQNNGV. This CDR3 region has 16 residues. Trimming cost V 6 bases and J 3 bases; bases outside gene matches: 12. TCRdb re-derived calls from the RACE reads in MiXCR, one entry per CDR3 protein. The sample carries some 120,000 distinct CDR3 sequences, 9% to 13% recorded once. Time point of the sample: patch test 1, 2 weeks after DPC sensitization. As for treatment: therapeutic diphenylcyclopropenone sensitization with weekly scalp DPC. The sample here was whole blood, taken in connection with sensitization to the hapten diphenylcyclopropenone (DPC). This sequence originates from a woman aged 45-60 years with alopecia areata. Some clones in this sample may be carry-over from other donors' samples. The V call is TRBV11-2, the J call TRBJ2-7; 9 nucleotides agree with TRBD2. CDR3 sequence: CASRQHGGGAFYEQYF. The CDR3 DNA follows: TGTGCCAGCAGGCAACATGGCGGGGGGGCCTTCTACGAGCAGTACTTC.